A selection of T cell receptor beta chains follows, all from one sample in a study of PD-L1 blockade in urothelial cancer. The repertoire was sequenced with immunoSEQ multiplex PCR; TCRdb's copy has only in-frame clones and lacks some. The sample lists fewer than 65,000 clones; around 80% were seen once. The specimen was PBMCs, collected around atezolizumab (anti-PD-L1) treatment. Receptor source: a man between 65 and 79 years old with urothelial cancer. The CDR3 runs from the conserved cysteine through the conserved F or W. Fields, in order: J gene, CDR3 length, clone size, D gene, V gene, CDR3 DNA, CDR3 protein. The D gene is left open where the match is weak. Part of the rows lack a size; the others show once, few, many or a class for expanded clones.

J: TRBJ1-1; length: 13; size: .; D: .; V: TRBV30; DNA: TGTGCCTGGAGTGTGACTTCCGACACTGAAGCTTTCTTT; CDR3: CAWSVTSDTEAFF
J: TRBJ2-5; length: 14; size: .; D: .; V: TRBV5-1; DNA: TGCGCCAGCAGCTTGGAGTATAGAGAAGAGACCCAGTACTTC; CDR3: CASSLEYREETQYF
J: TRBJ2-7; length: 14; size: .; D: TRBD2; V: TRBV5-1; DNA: TGCGCCAGCAGAGCTATAGCGGGGGTGACGGAGCAGTACTTC; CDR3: CASRAIAGVTEQYF
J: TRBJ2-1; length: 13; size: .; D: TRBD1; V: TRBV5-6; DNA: TGTGCCAGCGGTTCGACAGGGGGCAATGAGCAGTTCTTC; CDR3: CASGSTGGNEQFF
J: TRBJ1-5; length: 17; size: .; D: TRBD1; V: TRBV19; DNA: TGTGCCAGTAGTATCCCAGGACAGGGGAGTAACAATCAGCCCCAGCATTTT; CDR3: CASSIPGQGSNNQPQHF
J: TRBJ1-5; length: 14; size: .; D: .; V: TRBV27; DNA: TGTGCCAGCAGTCCGACGACTCCTCTTCAGCCCCAGCATTTT; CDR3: CASSPTTPLQPQHF
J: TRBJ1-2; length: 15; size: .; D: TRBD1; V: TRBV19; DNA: TGTGCCAGTACCCCTCGGGGGACAGCTAACTATGGCTACACCTTC; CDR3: CASTPRGTANYGYTF
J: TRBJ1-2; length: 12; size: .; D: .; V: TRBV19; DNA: TGTGCCAGTACCCCGGAGAACTATGGCTACACCTTC; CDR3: CASTPENYGYTF
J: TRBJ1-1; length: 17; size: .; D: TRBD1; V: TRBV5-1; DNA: TGCGCCAGCAGCTTGGCCATAGAGGGACAGATCCCCACTGAAGCTTTCTTT; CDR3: CASSLAIEGQIPTEAFF
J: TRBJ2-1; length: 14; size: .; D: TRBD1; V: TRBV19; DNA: TGTGCCAGTAGGGAGACAGGGGTTAACAATGAGCAGTTCTTC; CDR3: CASRETGVNNEQFF
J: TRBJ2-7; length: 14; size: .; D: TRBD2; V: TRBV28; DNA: TGTGCCAGCACCTCCGGGGGGAGCTCCTACGAGCAGTACTTC; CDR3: CASTSGGSSYEQYF
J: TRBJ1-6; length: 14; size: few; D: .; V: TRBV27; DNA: TGTGCCAGCACCCCGGGGGGGTCTTATTCACCCCTCCACTTT; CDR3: CASTPGGSYSPLHF
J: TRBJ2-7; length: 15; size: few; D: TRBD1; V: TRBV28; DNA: TGTGCCAGCAGTCCCCCGACAGGGGGCAAGGGCGAGCAGTACTTC; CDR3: CASSPPTGGKGEQYF
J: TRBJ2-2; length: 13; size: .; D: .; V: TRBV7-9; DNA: TGTGCCAGCAGCTTGCAGGACACCGGGGAGCTGTTTTTT; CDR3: CASSLQDTGELFF
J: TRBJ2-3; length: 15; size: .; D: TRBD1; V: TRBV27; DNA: TGTGCCAGCAGTCCCCGGGACAGTAGCACAGATACGCAGTATTTT; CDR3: CASSPRDSSTDTQYF
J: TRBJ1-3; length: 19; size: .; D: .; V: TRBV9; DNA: TGTGCCAGCAGCGAAATGTCAAGAGGGTCCCTGGCGGGGGGAAACACCATATATTTT; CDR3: CASSEMSRGSLAGGNTIYF
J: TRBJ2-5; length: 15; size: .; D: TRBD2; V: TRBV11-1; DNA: TGTGCCAGCAGCTTTCAATGGGGGGGCCAAGAGACCCAGTACTTC; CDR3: CASSFQWGGQETQYF
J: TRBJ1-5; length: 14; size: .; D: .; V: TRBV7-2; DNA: TGTGCCAGCAGCTTAGGAGACGGGAATCAGCCCCAGCATTTT; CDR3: CASSLGDGNQPQHF
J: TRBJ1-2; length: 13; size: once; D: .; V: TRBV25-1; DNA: TGTGCCAGCCGACGCGGGGATAACTATGGCTACACCTTC; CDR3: CASRRGDNYGYTF
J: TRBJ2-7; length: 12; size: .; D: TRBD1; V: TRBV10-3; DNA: TGTGCCATCAGTGTTGGGACAGAGACACGGGACTTC; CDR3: CAISVGTETRDF
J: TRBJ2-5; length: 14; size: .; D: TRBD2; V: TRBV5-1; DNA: TGCGCCAGCGGAAAACCCGGGGAGGGTGAGACCCAGTACTTC; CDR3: CASGKPGEGETQYF
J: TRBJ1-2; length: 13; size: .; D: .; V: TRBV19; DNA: TGTGCCAGTAGGCAACAGGGAGCCTATGGCTACACCTTC; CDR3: CASRQQGAYGYTF
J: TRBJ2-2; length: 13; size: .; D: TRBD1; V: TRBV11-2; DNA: TGTGCCAGCAGCTTCGACAGGGCCGGGGAGCTGTTTTTT; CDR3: CASSFDRAGELFF
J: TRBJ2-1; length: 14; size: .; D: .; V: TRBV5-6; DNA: TGTGCCAGCAGCTTCCGGACAGTACACAATGAGCAGTTCTTC; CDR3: CASSFRTVHNEQFF
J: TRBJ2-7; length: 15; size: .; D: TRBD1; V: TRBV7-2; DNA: TGTGCCAGCAGCCAACAGACAGGGGCCCGCTACGAGCAGTACTTC; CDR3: CASSQQTGARYEQYF
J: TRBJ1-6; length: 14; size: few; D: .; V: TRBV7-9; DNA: TGTGCCAGCAGCTTAGCTGCAGGTGCTTCACCCCTCCACTTT; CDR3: CASSLAAGASPLHF
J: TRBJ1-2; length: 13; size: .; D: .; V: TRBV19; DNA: TGTGCCAGTAGTACCCTGACGGGCTATGGCTACACCTTC; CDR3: CASSTLTGYGYTF
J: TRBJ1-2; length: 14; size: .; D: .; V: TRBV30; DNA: TGTGCCTGGAGGGGAGGCACCCACGGGAGTGGCTACACCTTC; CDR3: CAWRGGTHGSGYTF
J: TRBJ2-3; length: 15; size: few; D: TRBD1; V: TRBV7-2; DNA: TGTGCCAGCAGCTGGACAGGGGGCAGCACAGATACGCAGTATTTT; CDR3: CASSWTGGSTDTQYF
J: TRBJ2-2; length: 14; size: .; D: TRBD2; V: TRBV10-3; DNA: TGTGCCATCAGGGCGGGAGCAGGCACCGGGGAGCTGTTTTTT; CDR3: CAIRAGAGTGELFF
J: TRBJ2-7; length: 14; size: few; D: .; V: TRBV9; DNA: TGTGCCAGCAGCGTAGACCCGAGCTCCTACGAGCAGTACTTC; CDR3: CASSVDPSSYEQYF
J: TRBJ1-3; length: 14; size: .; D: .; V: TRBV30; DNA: TGTGCCTGGCAAGGACAGTCCTCTGGAAACACCATATATTTT; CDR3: CAWQGQSSGNTIYF
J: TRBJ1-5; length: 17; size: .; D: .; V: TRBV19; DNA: TGTGCCAGTAGTATAGATGGAGGCGGCAAGGGCAATCAGCCCCAGCATTTT; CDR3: CASSIDGGGKGNQPQHF
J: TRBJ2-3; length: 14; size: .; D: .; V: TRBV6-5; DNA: TGTGCCAGCAGTCCCCAGGACATCACAGATACGCAGTATTTT; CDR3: CASSPQDITDTQYF
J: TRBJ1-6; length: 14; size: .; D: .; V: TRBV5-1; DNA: TGCGCCAGCAGCTTGGAAGGGGTTAAGACACCCCTCCACTTT; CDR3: CASSLEGVKTPLHF
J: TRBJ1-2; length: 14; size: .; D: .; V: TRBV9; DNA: TGTGCCAGCAGCGCGGGAGAGGGCGTATATGGCTACACCTTC; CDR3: CASSAGEGVYGYTF
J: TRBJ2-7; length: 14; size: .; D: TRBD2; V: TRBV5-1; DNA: TGCGCCAGCAGCTTCGGGACTAGCGGCTACGAGCAGTACTTC; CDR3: CASSFGTSGYEQYF
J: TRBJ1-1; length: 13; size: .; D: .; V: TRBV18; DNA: TGTGCCAGCTTACGGGGTCCGAACACTGAAGCTTTCTTT; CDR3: CASLRGPNTEAFF
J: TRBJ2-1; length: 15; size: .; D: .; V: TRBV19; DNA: TGTGCCAGTAGTCCACGACTATCCCGTGAGGGCGAGCAGTTCTTC; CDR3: CASSPRLSREGEQFF
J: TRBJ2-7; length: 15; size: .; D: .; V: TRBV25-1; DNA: TGTGCCAGCAGTGAGCCTGGACGGAGTGGAGGCGAGCAGTACTTC; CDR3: CASSEPGRSGGEQYF
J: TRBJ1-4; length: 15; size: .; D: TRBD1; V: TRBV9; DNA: TGTGCCAGCAGCGTAGGGGGACAGATTAATGAAAAACTGTTTTTT; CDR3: CASSVGGQINEKLFF
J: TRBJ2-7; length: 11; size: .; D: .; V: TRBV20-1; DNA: TGCAGTGCCGCGGGTTCCTACGAGCAGTACTTC; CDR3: CSAAGSYEQYF
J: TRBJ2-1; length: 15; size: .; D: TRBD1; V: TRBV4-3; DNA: TGCGCCAGCAGCCATTCCGGGACAGCCGACAATGAGCAGTTCTTC; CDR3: CASSHSGTADNEQFF
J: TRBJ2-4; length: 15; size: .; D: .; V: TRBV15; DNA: TGTGCCACCAGCAGAGATAGGGCAGGGGCGAACATTCAGTACTTC; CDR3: CATSRDRAGANIQYF
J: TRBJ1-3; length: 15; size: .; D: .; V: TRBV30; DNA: TGTGCCTGGAGTGGTGGGCAACACTCTGGAAACACCATATATTTT; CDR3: CAWSGGQHSGNTIYF
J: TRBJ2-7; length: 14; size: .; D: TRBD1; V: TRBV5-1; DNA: TGCGCCAGCAGCTTACCGGGACAGTTCTACGAGCAGTACTTC; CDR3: CASSLPGQFYEQYF
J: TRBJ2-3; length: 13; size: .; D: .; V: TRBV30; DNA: TGTGCCTGGAGTGTACGGAGGGCAGATACGCAGTATTTT; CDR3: CAWSVRRADTQYF
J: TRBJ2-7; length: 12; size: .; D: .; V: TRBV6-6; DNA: TGTGCCAGCAGTCGGACAGTCTACGAGCAGTACTTC; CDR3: CASSRTVYEQYF
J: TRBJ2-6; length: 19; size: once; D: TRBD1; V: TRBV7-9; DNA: TGTGCCAGCAGCCCCAAACCGGGACAGGGTCTCTCTGGGGCCAACGTCCTGACTTTC; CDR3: CASSPKPGQGLSGANVLTF
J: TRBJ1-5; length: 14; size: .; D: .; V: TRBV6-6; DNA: TGTGCCAGCAGTTACACGCAGGGAAGCCAGCCCCAGCATTTT; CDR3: CASSYTQGSQPQHF
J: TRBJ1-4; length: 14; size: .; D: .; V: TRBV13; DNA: TGTGCCAGCAGCGCCCGGGAGCCCAATGAAAAACTGTTTTTT; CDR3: CASSAREPNEKLFF